This T cell receptor (beta chain) was identified during a study of blood T cell repertoires in COVID-19. The overall study: Whether acute or convalescent, the COVID-19 samples came from the United States, Italy and Spain. In each case, the material was cDNA or gDNA derived from T cells, B-cell-depleted T cells, or PBMCs.

A single count supports this clone. Authors' methods: Amplifying reference gene primers gave estimates of nucleated cell counts. Produced via immunoSEQ multiplex PCR; TCRdb's table is partial and in-frame only. V and J calls plus clone size are reproduced from that table; the DNA served to infer D and trimming. The data hold around 130,000 clones, with about 85% observed a single time. The V gene lost 2 bases and the J gene lost 5 bases, with 12 bases spanning the gap. Germline values: CDR1 SGHTA, CDR2 FQGNSA. CDR3 length equals 14 residues. This clonotype was sampled from a human donor in a cohort sampled during active COVID-19. The genes are TRBV7-2 and TRBJ1-1; a weak D match, TRBD1 (5 bases). Sequenced sample: peripheral blood. CDR3 nucleotide sequence: TGTGCCAGCAGCTTACGGGGGGGGAAGACTGAAGCTTTCTTT. Its translation: CASSLRGGKTEAFF.